This TCR beta chain was captured by sequencing in a study of shared clonotypes between healthy human individuals. Germline-derived CDR1 and CDR2 are MNHNS and SASEGT. The CDR3 loop spans 13 amino acids. Trimming shortened V by 3 bases and J by 3 bases, and 9 bases separated the two germline ends. Method: immunoSEQ multiplex PCR; TCRdb's copy keeps in-frame clones and lacks some. The sample includes roughly 590,000 clones, around 95% seen only once; the top ten take roughly 0.1%. The naive CD8 subset, CD45RO-negative cells positively selected for CCR7, excluded terminally differentiated effector memory CD45RA+ cells.

This sequence originates from a woman in her twenties or thirties in good health. V is TRBV6-1 and J is TRBJ2-7; D call uncertain. The sequencing sample was made of naive CD8+ T cells sorted from blood. CDR3: CASSENWYYEQYF. The CDR3 DNA is TGTGCCAGCAGTGAGAACTGGTACTACGAGCAGTACTTC.